This T cell receptor beta chain was sequenced for a study of T cell responses to AZD1222 COVID-19 vaccine. The CDR3 loop spans 14 amino acids. CDR1 is SEHNR and CDR2 is FQNEAQ in the germline V gene (reference sequence). With 1 base removed from V and 1 base from J, the gap between germline ends came to 7 bases. Generated by immunoSEQ multiplex PCR, the TCRdb table keeps only in-frame clones and is missing some. The sample lists 95,000 to 150,000 clones, more than 85% occurring once. This material consisted of peripheral blood, taken on day 0 of MenACWY control vaccination. The receptor's source is an adult in good health. The chain couples TRBV7-9 to TRBJ1-1; tentatively, D is TRBD1 (5 bases). In DNA, the CDR3 is TGTGCCAGCAGCTTAGTAGGGACGAACACTGAAGCTTTCTTT. Translation: CASSLVGTNTEAFF.